This is a list of T cell receptor beta chains from one sample in a study of control samples from healthy donors and cancer patients. Assay used: immunoSEQ multiplex PCR; TCRdb lists only in-frame clones, some missing. The data hold tens of thousands of clones, with roughly nine tenths observed a single time. The sequenced material came from PBMCs. The receptors derive from a woman between 45 and 65 years old with colorectal cancer. Each CDR3 is given with its conserved first and last residue. D genes are given only for firm matches. Rows may omit the clone size; those that give it use once, few, many or a size class.

d_call: NA
clone_size: NA
cdr3_length: 16
v_call: TRBV4-1
j_call: TRBJ2-5
cdr3_aa: CASSFIPTSPKETQYF
cdr3_nt: TGCGCCAGCAGCTTTATCCCGACGTCGCCTAAAGAGACCCAGTACTTC

d_call: NA
clone_size: NA
cdr3_length: 14
v_call: TRBV5-1
j_call: TRBJ2-1
cdr3_aa: CASSPGPTYNEQFF
cdr3_nt: TGCGCCAGCAGCCCCGGACCGACCTACAATGAGCAGTTCTTC

d_call: NA
clone_size: NA
cdr3_length: 13
v_call: TRBV6-5
j_call: TRBJ2-2
cdr3_aa: CASSPQNTGELFF
cdr3_nt: TGTGCCAGCAGCCCCCAGAACACCGGGGAGCTGTTTTTT

d_call: NA
clone_size: NA
cdr3_length: 12
v_call: TRBV12-3/TRBV12-4
j_call: TRBJ2-5
cdr3_aa: CASRFGVETQYF
cdr3_nt: TGTGCCAGCAGGTTTGGGGTGGAGACCCAGTACTTC

d_call: TRBD1
clone_size: NA
cdr3_length: 15
v_call: TRBV5-1
j_call: TRBJ1-3
cdr3_aa: CASSLRTGSGNTIYF
cdr3_nt: TGCGCCAGCAGCCTTCGGACAGGCTCTGGAAACACCATATATTTT

d_call: NA
clone_size: NA
cdr3_length: 15
v_call: TRBV3-1/TRBV3-2
j_call: TRBJ2-5
cdr3_aa: CASSQGSRARETQYF
cdr3_nt: TGTGCCAGCAGCCAAGGTAGCAGGGCTAGGGAGACCCAGTACTTC

d_call: TRBD2
clone_size: NA
cdr3_length: 15
v_call: TRBV7-2
j_call: TRBJ2-3
cdr3_aa: CASSRMGGGTDTQYF
cdr3_nt: TGTGCCAGCAGCCGGATGGGGGGGGGCACAGATACGCAGTATTTT

d_call: NA
clone_size: NA
cdr3_length: 15
v_call: TRBV10-1
j_call: TRBJ1-5
cdr3_aa: CASQKRGRQDQPQHF
cdr3_nt: TGCGCCAGCCAAAAGAGGGGAAGGCAAGATCAGCCCCAGCATTTT

d_call: NA
clone_size: NA
cdr3_length: 12
v_call: TRBV24-1
j_call: TRBJ1-1
cdr3_aa: CATSDFTGLAFF
cdr3_nt: TGTGCCACCAGTGATTTTACAGGGTTGGCTTTCTTT

d_call: TRBD2
clone_size: NA
cdr3_length: 15
v_call: TRBV19
j_call: TRBJ2-1
cdr3_aa: CATSIAGGASNEQFF
cdr3_nt: TGTGCCACGTCAATAGCGGGTGGGGCATCAAATGAGCAGTTCTTC

d_call: NA
clone_size: NA
cdr3_length: 15
v_call: TRBV3-1/TRBV3-2
j_call: TRBJ2-3
cdr3_aa: CASSQVEQGTDTQYF
cdr3_nt: TGTGCCAGCAGCCAAGTCGAACAGGGCACAGATACGCAGTATTTT

d_call: NA
clone_size: once
cdr3_length: 17
v_call: TRBV6-2/TRBV6-3
j_call: TRBJ2-1
cdr3_aa: CASSPSPFKTSYNEQFF
cdr3_nt: TGTGCCAGCAGTCCCTCGCCCTTCAAGACATCCTACAATGAGCAGTTCTTC

d_call: NA
clone_size: NA
cdr3_length: 13
v_call: TRBV6-4
j_call: TRBJ1-1
cdr3_aa: CASSEQGGTEAFF
cdr3_nt: TGTGCCAGCAGTGAACAGGGAGGAACTGAAGCTTTCTTT

d_call: TRBD1
clone_size: NA
cdr3_length: 14
v_call: TRBV7-9
j_call: TRBJ2-5
cdr3_aa: CASSLGTAQETQYF
cdr3_nt: TGTGCCAGCAGCCTAGGGACAGCCCAAGAGACCCAGTACTTC

d_call: NA
clone_size: NA
cdr3_length: 12
v_call: TRBV5-1
j_call: TRBJ2-1
cdr3_aa: CASHWRGNEQFF
cdr3_nt: TGCGCCAGCCACTGGAGGGGGAATGAGCAGTTCTTC

d_call: TRBD1
clone_size: NA
cdr3_length: 15
v_call: TRBV6-5
j_call: TRBJ1-2
cdr3_aa: CASISSLTGSYGYTF
cdr3_nt: TGTGCCAGCATATCGTCTTTGACAGGGAGCTATGGCTACACCTTC

d_call: TRBD2
clone_size: NA
cdr3_length: 14
v_call: TRBV6-5
j_call: TRBJ2-1
cdr3_aa: CATSVSGGQNEQFF
cdr3_nt: TGTGCCACCTCCGTTAGCGGGGGGCAGAATGAGCAGTTCTTC

d_call: NA
clone_size: NA
cdr3_length: 16
v_call: TRBV5-6
j_call: TRBJ1-6
cdr3_aa: CASSFVSERDNSPLHF
cdr3_nt: TGTGCCAGCAGCTTCGTGTCAGAACGGGATAATTCACCCCTCCACTTT

d_call: TRBD1
clone_size: few
cdr3_length: 16
v_call: TRBV6-1
j_call: TRBJ1-4
cdr3_aa: CASSEWGQGQGEKLFF
cdr3_nt: TGTGCCAGCAGTGAATGGGGACAGGGGCAAGGTGAAAAACTGTTTTTT

d_call: NA
clone_size: NA
cdr3_length: 14
v_call: TRBV19
j_call: TRBJ1-5
cdr3_aa: CASSGSGGNQPQHF
cdr3_nt: TGTGCCAGTAGTGGGTCCGGGGGCAATCAGCCCCAGCATTTT

d_call: NA
clone_size: NA
cdr3_length: 17
v_call: TRBV29-1
j_call: TRBJ2-2
cdr3_aa: CSVEFSSDHRNTGELFF
cdr3_nt: TGCAGCGTTGAATTTTCTAGCGATCATCGGAACACCGGGGAGCTGTTTTTT

d_call: NA
clone_size: NA
cdr3_length: 14
v_call: TRBV7-2
j_call: TRBJ1-1
cdr3_aa: CASSLRVGDTEAFF
cdr3_nt: TGTGCCAGCAGCTTAAGAGTCGGGGACACTGAAGCTTTCTTT

d_call: NA
clone_size: NA
cdr3_length: 15
v_call: TRBV15
j_call: TRBJ1-4
cdr3_aa: CATSRDGESNEKLFF
cdr3_nt: TGTGCCACCAGCAGAGATGGGGAAAGTAATGAAAAACTGTTTTTT

d_call: NA
clone_size: NA
cdr3_length: 11
v_call: TRBV21-1
j_call: TRBJ1-6
cdr3_aa: CASKKGSPLHF
cdr3_nt: TGTGCCAGCAAGAAAGGTTCACCCCTCCACTTT

d_call: TRBD1
clone_size: NA
cdr3_length: 16
v_call: TRBV9
j_call: TRBJ2-1
cdr3_aa: CASSAQDRGYYNEQFF
cdr3_nt: TGTGCCAGCAGCGCACAGGACAGGGGATACTACAATGAGCAGTTCTTC

d_call: TRBD1
clone_size: once
cdr3_length: 16
v_call: TRBV5-1
j_call: TRBJ2-3
cdr3_aa: CASSPDREGFRDTQYF
cdr3_nt: TGCGCCAGCAGCCCGGACAGGGAAGGATTCCGAGATACGCAGTATTTT

d_call: NA
clone_size: NA
cdr3_length: 14
v_call: TRBV2
j_call: TRBJ2-1
cdr3_aa: CASNSDPSYNEQFF
cdr3_nt: TGTGCCAGCAATTCCGACCCCTCCTACAATGAGCAGTTCTTC

d_call: TRBD2
clone_size: NA
cdr3_length: 14
v_call: TRBV29-1
j_call: TRBJ2-5
cdr3_aa: CSVVLAGTIETQYF
cdr3_nt: TGCAGCGTTGTCCTAGCGGGGACCATAGAGACCCAGTACTTC

d_call: NA
clone_size: NA
cdr3_length: 12
v_call: TRBV6-6
j_call: TRBJ1-5
cdr3_aa: CASSQGNQPQHF
cdr3_nt: TGTGCCAGCAGTCAGGGCAATCAGCCCCAGCATTTT

d_call: NA
clone_size: NA
cdr3_length: 16
v_call: TRBV15
j_call: TRBJ1-5
cdr3_aa: CATSRDRGRNNQPQHF
cdr3_nt: TGTGCCACCAGCAGAGATCGGGGGCGGAATAATCAGCCCCAGCATTTT

d_call: TRBD2
clone_size: NA
cdr3_length: 15
v_call: TRBV5-8
j_call: TRBJ2-5
cdr3_aa: CASSLAGLAVETQYF
cdr3_nt: TGTGCCAGCAGCTTGGCCGGACTAGCGGTGGAGACCCAGTACTTC

d_call: NA
clone_size: few
cdr3_length: 13
v_call: TRBV27
j_call: TRBJ2-5
cdr3_aa: CASRSGRQGTQYF
cdr3_nt: TGTGCCAGCAGATCAGGACGCCAAGGGACCCAGTACTTC